The present TCR beta chain was sequenced within a study of technical replicates of blood from a few donors. The J segment lost 3 bases and the V segment lost 5 bases, leaving 11 bases of the junction unmatched. Germline values: CDR1 SEHNR, CDR2 FQNEAQ (reference sequence). The CDR3 is made up of 17 amino acids. Sequencing was performed with immunoSEQ multiplex PCR; in TCRdb, only in-frame clones are kept and a portion is missing. This table holds about 76,000 clones, 85% to 95% found once. J is TRBJ2-2 and V is TRBV7-9; 8 bases line up with TRBD2. This clonotype was obtained from a human donor in good health. Material for sequencing was T cells isolated from PBMCs. The CDR3 region is CASSAPLTSEDTGELFF. CDR3 in DNA: TGTGCCAGCAGCGCCCCCCTGACTAGCGAAGACACCGGGGAGCTGTTTTTT.